These 22 T cell receptor beta chains originate from one sample sequenced in a study of Graves' ophthalmopathy and Graves' hyperthyroidism. Amplification of the TCR beta CDR3 regions used RNA transcripts (as template). First-round RT-PCR employed HTBI primers, with a second-round multiplex PCR after it. MiXCR, run by TCRdb on the multiplex PCR reads, gives a single entry per CDR3 protein. Here the sample spans some 410,000 distinct CDR3 sequences, roughly 21% being singletons. Sequences were obtained from peripheral blood. These receptors were obtained from a woman under 30 with stable Graves' hyperthyroidism.

This clonotype was found many times. The chain has TRBV29-1 and TRBJ1-1, with no clear D. The V gene's germline CDR1 is SQVTM and CDR2 ANQGSEA. Between the trimmed V and J ends, which lost 8 bases and 1 base, there was a span of 20 bases. The CDR3 is made up of 15 amino acids. The CDR3 protein is CSRPHTEPQNTEAFF. DNA for the CDR3: TGCAGCAGGCCCCACACCGAGCCCCAGAACACTGAAGCTTTCTTT.

J is TRBJ1-1 and V is TRBV3-1; D call uncertain. In germline, CDR1 is LGHDT, CDR2 YNNKEL (reference sequence). The CDR3 is 14 residues long. The V end lost 3 bases, the J end lost 2 bases, and 10 bases lay between the germline ends. The DNA for the CDR3 is TGTGCCAGCAGCCATCGGCAGCTTAACACTGAAGCTTTCTTT. The encoded protein is CASSHRQLNTEAFF. Based on the CDR3 plus reference TRBV3-1 and TRBJ1-1, the full variable domain is DTAVSQTPKYLVTQMGNDKSIKCEQNLGHDTMYWYKQDSKKFLKIMFSYNNKELIINETVPNRFSPKSPDKAHLNLHINSLELGDSAVYFCASSHRQLNTEAFFGQGTRLTVV.

The table lists this clonotype with a few counts. At one of its ends the junction is not consistent with the germline gene, which may arise from a read error. CDR3 sequence: CASSLVAPGLAGVGGTGELFF. The CDR3 nucleotides are TGTGCCAGTAGCTTAGTAGCGCCGGGACTAGCGGGAGTGGGTGGCACCGGGGAGCTGTTTTTT. The chain carries TRBV7-4 and TRBJ2-2; 14 nucleotides line up with TRBD2. Per germline, CDR1 SGHVT and CDR2 SQSDAQ. The CDR3 is 21 amino acids.

The chain has TRBV3-1 and TRBJ2-2; possibly TRBD1 for D (6 bases). Germline CDR1 LGHDT, CDR2 YNNKEL (reference sequence). V lost 8 bases and J 4 bases, leaving 11 bases between the germline ends. The CDR3 consists of 13 residues. The CDR3 coding sequence is TGTGCCAGCCAGGGGCGGGCCACCGGGGAGCTGTTTTTT. Translating it yields CASQGRATGELFF.

V gene TRBV12-3 or TRBV12-4 combines with J gene TRBJ2-7; D not certain. Trimming removed 3 bases at V and 6 bases at J, with 9 bases between. The CDR3 loop spans 12 amino acids. CDR3 in DNA: TGTGCCAGCAGTTTCACGGGTCTCGAGCAGTACTTC. The encoded protein is CASSFTGLEQYF.

This clonotype was recorded many times. The V and J genes are TRBV15 and TRBJ2-7; D might be TRBD2 (6 bases). V lost 0 bases to trimming and J lost 1 base, with 19 bases between them. The CDR3 consists of 18 residues. Germline assignment: CDR1 LNHNV and CDR2 YYDKDF (reference sequence). The CDR3 loop is CATSRDLPRGLLSYEQYF. Here the CDR3 DNA reads TGTGCCACCAGCAGAGACCTACCGAGGGGACTCCTATCCTACGAGCAGTACTTC.

The V gene is TRBV6-1, the J gene TRBJ1-5; 7 nucleotides match TRBD1. The V segment lost 2 bases and the J segment 7 bases; nucleotides outside the gene matches: 2. The CDR3 has 13 residues. CDR1 and CDR2 (germline): MNHNS, SASEGT. The CDR3 coding sequence is TGTGCCAGCAGTGAAACAGGGGTCCAGCCCCAGCATTTT. It encodes CASSETGVQPQHF.

In its sample, this clonotype was seen many times. The chain uses TRBV12-3 or TRBV12-4 and TRBJ1-1; D not certain. CDR3 length: 13 amino acids. The V and J ends lost 6 bases and 1 base respectively, with 9 bases between them. CDR3 region: CASRLTENTEAFF. Written as DNA, the CDR3 is TGTGCCAGCAGGTTGACGGAGAACACTGAAGCTTTCTTT.

J is TRBJ1-5 and V is TRBV11-2, with TRBD1 matching 12 bases. Germline V gene lookup returns CDR1 SGHAT and CDR2 FQNNGV. The CDR3 consists of 18 residues. V lost 3 bases to trimming and J lost 2 bases; unmatched junction nucleotides: 8. The CDR3 loop reads CASSFGTGGLRGNQPQHF. CDR3 sequence (DNA): TGTGCCAGCAGCTTCGGGACAGGGGGCCTCAGAGGCAATCAGCCCCAGCATTTT.

The rearrangement joins TRBV30 to TRBJ2-7; a weak D match, TRBD2 (8 bases). CDR3 length: 14 amino acids. V lost 1 base and J 2 bases, leaving 12 bases between the germline ends. Per germline, CDR1 GTSNPN and CDR2 SVGIG (reference sequence). For the CDR3, the DNA is TGTGCCTGGAGTGACGGGAGGGGGCCCTACGAGCAGTACTTC. This sequence encodes CAWSDGRGPYEQYF.

This clonotype is deemed medium-sized. The chain links TRBV15 to TRBJ1-5; D is undetermined. With 8 bases removed from V and 7 bases from J, the gap between germline ends came to 15 bases. The length of the CDR3 is 13 residues. Germline V lookup: CDR1 LNHNV, CDR2 YYDKDF (reference sequence). The DNA for the CDR3 is TGTGCCACCGCCGGGCTTATAGGACAGCCCCAGCATTTT. This translates into CATAGLIGQPQHF.

This clonotype was detected only a few times. One base away lies a much larger clone, so this may be a sequencing read error. This chain connects TRBV15 to TRBJ2-5; perhaps TRBD1 as D (5 bases). Germline assignment: CDR1 LNHNV and CDR2 YYDKDF (reference sequence). This CDR3 spans 13 amino acids. CDR3 sequence reads: CATSRDREETKYF. The CDR3 DNA follows: TGTGCCACCAGCAGAGACAGGGAAGAGACCAAGTACTTC.

A word on this clonotype: Given a much more abundant clone one base away, this may be a read error. The chain carries TRBV11-2 and TRBJ2-2, with a possible D match to TRBD1 (5 bases). CDR3 size: 15 residues. The germline CDR1 and CDR2 sequences are SGHAT and FQNNGV. CDR3: CAISLGLRGTGELFF. In DNA, the CDR3 is TGTGCCATCAGCTTAGGTTTAAGGGGCACCGGGGAGCTGTTTTTT.

This clonotype has a handful of counts. V gene TRBV20-1 combines with J gene TRBJ2-4; D may be TRBD1 or TRBD2 (5 bases each). Germline V gene data show CDR1 as DFQATT and CDR2 as SNEGSKA (reference sequence). The ends were cut back, 0 bases at V and 14 bases at J, with 14 bases in the middle. The CDR3 extends over 12 amino acids. The CDR3 protein is CSARDEGTFKYF. The CDR3 nucleotides are TGCAGTGCTAGAGATGAGGGGACCTTTAAGTACTTC.

Comment on this clonotype: A much larger clone sits a single nucleotide away, making a read error possible. V is TRBV29-1 and J is TRBJ2-7; 7 bases match TRBD2. The germline CDR1 and CDR2 sequences are SQVTM and ANQGSEA. There are 16 residues in the CDR3. The DNA of the CDR3 is TGCAGCGCTGAATGGAATGGGAGCGGGAAACTCTACGAGCAGTACTTC. Translated: CSAEWNGSGKLYEQYF.

This clonotype was detected many times. The chain has TRBV29-1 and TRBJ2-7; 7 nucleotides match TRBD2. This CDR3 has 14 amino acids. Germline CDR1 and CDR2: SQVTM and ANQGSEA. The ends lost 4 bases at V and 5 bases at J; junction bases unmatched: 11. DNA for the CDR3: TGCAGCGTTGGCGTGGGAGGGCCCTCAGACGAGCAGTACTTC. Protein product: CSVGVGGPSDEQYF.

This clonotype came up many times. V is TRBV6-1 and J is TRBJ1-1; D not certain. The V end was cut by 0 bases, the J end by 6 bases, with 5 bases between. The germline V gene has CDR1 MNHNS and CDR2 SASEGT. The CDR3 is made up of 12 amino acids. Here the CDR3 DNA reads TGTGCCAGCAGTGAAGCAAGTCCTGAAGCTTTCTTT. Translating gives CASSEASPEAFF.

In its sample, this clonotype was seen many times. The chain links TRBV28 to TRBJ1-5; TRBD1 agrees at 7 bases. Germline CDR1 is MDHEN and CDR2 is SYDVKM. V was pared by 2 bases and J by 4 bases, with 5 bases of the junction left unmatched. The CDR3 covers 15 residues. The DNA of the CDR3 is TGTGCCAGCAGTTTAATCGACAGGGAAAATCAGCCCCAGCATTTT. Translating it yields CASSLIDRENQPQHF.

Here the CDR3 DNA reads TGTGCCAGCAGCGCGGGGACAACGAACACCGGGGAGCTGTTTTTT. Residues: CASSAGTTNTGELFF. The rearrangement links TRBV9 to TRBJ2-2, with TRBD1 as a possible D gene (6 bases). Trimming pared 3 bases from V and 0 bases from J, leaving 9 bases between. Germline lookup yields CDR1 SGDLS and CDR2 YYNGEE. The CDR3 is 15 amino acids.

V gene TRBV29-1 combines with J gene TRBJ2-5; D ambiguous. V lost 8 bases to trimming and J lost 7 bases, with 26 bases between them. The CDR3 consists of 15 residues. The germline V gene encodes CDR1 SQVTM and CDR2 ANQGSEA. The CDR3 bases are TGCAGCACTGACGACTTTTCCTTTGGTTTTCGGACCCAGTACTTC. Amino acids: CSTDDFSFGFRTQYF.

The rearrangement joins TRBV6-1 to TRBJ2-5; TRBD1 matches 7 bases. This CDR3 contains 16 residues. V lost 7 bases and J lost 4; bases outside the gene matches: 15. Germline CDR1 reads MNHNS; CDR2 reads SASEGT. The CDR3: CASTQTRNRGGETQYF. In DNA, the CDR3 is TGTGCCAGCACCCAAACTCGGAACAGGGGTGGAGAGACCCAGTACTTC.

This clonotype was recorded at least ten times. The V and J genes are TRBV27 and TRBJ2-7; no reliable D call. Trimming left V 8 bases short and J 3 bases short, with 5 bases between. This CDR3 has 10 amino acids. Germline-derived CDR1 and CDR2 are MNHEY and SMNVEV (reference sequence). This CDR3 reads CASGFYEQYF. The CDR3 DNA reads TGTGCCAGCGGCTTCTACGAGCAGTACTTC.